What follows is one T cell receptor (beta chain) and its context. Its target is unknown. These data come from a study of liver allograft versus peripheral blood T cells. Study details: Intrahepatic T cell receptor repertoires from transplanted livers were compared against repertoires in recipients' peripheral blood.

With 5 bases removed from V and 1 base from J, the gap between germline ends came to 11 bases. Germline V gene lookup returns CDR1 DFQATT and CDR2 SNEGSKA (reference sequence). The CDR3 length is 13 residues. TCRdb re-analysed the reads in MiXCR, keeping a single row per CDR3 protein. The sample contains about 10,000 distinct CDR3 sequences, just over 20% of which appear only once. The study, taken as a whole, reports: T cell receptor repertoires inside liver allografts reportedly differed from those in peripheral blood.

This chain joins TRBV20-1 and TRBJ1-1; TRBD1 might be the D (5 bases). The TCR was taken from a human patient who had a liver transplant. A subset of T cells may come from the graft donor. Here the CDR3 reads CSAVMGQNTEAFF. The CDR3 DNA reads as TGCAGTGCTGTAATGGGGCAGAACACTGAAGCTTTCTTT.